The source of this T cell receptor beta chain is a study of cytotoxic CD8 clonotypes in ibrutinib-treated CLL. The assay was immunoSEQ multiplex PCR, and TCRdb's table has in-frame clones only and misses some. The data contain over 140,000 clones, approximately 80% of them seen just once; the ten biggest clones take up less than 8.5%. V was cut by 3 bases and J by 3 bases, with 14 bases left in between. Germline-derived CDR1 and CDR2 are PRHDT and FYEKMQ (reference sequence). The CDR3 is 16 amino acids. The chain uses TRBV13 and TRBJ2-2; D possibly corresponds to TRBD2 (6 bases). The clonotype was recovered from a human donor with chronic lymphocytic leukemia. The source material was PBMCs, sampled after 36 months of ibrutinib treatment. Here the CDR3 DNA reads TGTGCCAGCAGCTTGCCCAGCGGGTACCACACCGGGGAGCTGTTTTTT. Translation: CASSLPSGYHTGELFF.